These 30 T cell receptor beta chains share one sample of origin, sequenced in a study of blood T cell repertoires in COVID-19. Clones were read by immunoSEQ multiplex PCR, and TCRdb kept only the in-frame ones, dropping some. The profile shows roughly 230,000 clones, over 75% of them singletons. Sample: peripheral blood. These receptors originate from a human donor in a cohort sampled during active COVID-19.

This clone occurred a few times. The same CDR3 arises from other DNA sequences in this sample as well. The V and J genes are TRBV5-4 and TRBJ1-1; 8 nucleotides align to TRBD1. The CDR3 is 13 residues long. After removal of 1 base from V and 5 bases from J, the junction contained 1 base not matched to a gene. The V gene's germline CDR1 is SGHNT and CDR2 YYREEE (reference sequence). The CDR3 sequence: CASSLQGATEAFF. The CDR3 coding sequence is TGTGCCAGCAGCTTGCAGGGGGCGACTGAAGCTTTCTTT.

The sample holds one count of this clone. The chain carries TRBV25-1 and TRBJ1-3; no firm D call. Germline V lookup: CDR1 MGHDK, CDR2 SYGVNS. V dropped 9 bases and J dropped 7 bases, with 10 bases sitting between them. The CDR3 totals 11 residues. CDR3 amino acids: CASYGWNTIYF. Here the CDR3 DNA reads TGTGCCAGTTACGGTTGGAACACCATATATTTT.

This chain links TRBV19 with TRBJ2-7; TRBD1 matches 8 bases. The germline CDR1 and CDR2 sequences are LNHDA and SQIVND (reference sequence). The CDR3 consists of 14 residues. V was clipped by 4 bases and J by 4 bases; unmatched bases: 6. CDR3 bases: TGTGCCAGTAGTAAGACAGGGGACGTTTACGAGCAGTACTTC. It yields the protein CASSKTGDVYEQYF.

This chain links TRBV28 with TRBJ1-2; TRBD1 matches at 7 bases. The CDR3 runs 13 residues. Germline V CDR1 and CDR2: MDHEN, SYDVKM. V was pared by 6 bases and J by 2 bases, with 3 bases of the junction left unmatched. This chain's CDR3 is CASRPTGNYGYTF. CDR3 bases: TGTGCCAGCAGACCGACAGGGAACTATGGCTACACCTTC.

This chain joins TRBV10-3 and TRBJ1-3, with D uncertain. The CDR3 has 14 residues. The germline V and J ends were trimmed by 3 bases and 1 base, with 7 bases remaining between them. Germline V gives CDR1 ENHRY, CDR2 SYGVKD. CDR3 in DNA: TGTGCCATCAGTGATGGCCCGTCTGGAAACACCATATATTTT. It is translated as CAISDGPSGNTIYF.

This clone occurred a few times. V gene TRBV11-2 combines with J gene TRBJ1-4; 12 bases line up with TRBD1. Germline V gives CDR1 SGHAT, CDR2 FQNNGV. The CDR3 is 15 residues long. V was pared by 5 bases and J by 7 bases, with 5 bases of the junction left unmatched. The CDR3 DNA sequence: TGTGCCAGCAGCCCCTCGGGACAGGGGGCTGAAAAACTGTTTTTT. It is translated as CASSPSGQGAEKLFF.

In DNA form, the CDR3 reads TGTGCCAGCAGCTTAGTCGGGACAGGGGGCGAGCAGTACTTC. This encodes CASSLVGTGGEQYF. The chain employs TRBV11-1 and TRBJ2-7, with 11 bases identical to TRBD1. After removal of 1 base from V and 6 bases from J, the junction contained 2 bases not matched to a gene. From germline, CDR1 is SGHAT and CDR2 FQDESV (reference sequence). The CDR3 loop spans 14 amino acids. Variable domain in full (rest from reference TRBV11-1 and TRBJ2-7): EAEVAQSPRYKITEKSQAVAFWCDPISGHATLYWYRQILGQGPELLVQFQDESVVDDSQLPKDRFSAERLKGVDSTLKIQPAELGDSAMYLCASSLVGTGGEQYFGPGTRLTVT.

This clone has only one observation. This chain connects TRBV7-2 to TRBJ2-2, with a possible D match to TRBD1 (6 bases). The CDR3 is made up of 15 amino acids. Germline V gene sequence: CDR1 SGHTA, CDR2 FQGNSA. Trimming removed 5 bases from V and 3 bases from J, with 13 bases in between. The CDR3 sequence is CASSPRGKYTGELFF. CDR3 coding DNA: TGTGCCAGCAGCCCTAGGGGGAAGTACACCGGGGAGCTGTTTTTT.

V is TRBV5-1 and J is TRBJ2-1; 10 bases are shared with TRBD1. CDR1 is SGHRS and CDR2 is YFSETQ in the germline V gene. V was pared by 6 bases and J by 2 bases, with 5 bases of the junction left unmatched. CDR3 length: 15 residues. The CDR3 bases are TGCGCCAGCACCCCCGGACAGGGGGCCTACAATGAGCAGTTCTTC. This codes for CASTPGQGAYNEQFF.

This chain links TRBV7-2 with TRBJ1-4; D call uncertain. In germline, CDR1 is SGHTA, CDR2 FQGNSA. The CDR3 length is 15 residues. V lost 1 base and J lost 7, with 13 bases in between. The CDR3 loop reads CASSLDRGKGEKLFF. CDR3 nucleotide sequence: TGTGCCAGCAGCTTAGACCGCGGGAAAGGTGAAAAACTGTTTTTT.

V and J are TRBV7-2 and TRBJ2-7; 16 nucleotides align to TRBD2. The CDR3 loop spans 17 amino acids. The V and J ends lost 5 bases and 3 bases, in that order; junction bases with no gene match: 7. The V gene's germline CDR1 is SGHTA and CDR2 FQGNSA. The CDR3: CASSPQGLAGGDYEQYF. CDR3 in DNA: TGTGCCAGCAGCCCCCAGGGACTAGCGGGAGGGGACTACGAGCAGTACTTC.

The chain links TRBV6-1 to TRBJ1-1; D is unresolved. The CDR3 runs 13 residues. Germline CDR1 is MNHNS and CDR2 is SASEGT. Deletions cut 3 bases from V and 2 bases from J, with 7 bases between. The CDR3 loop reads CASSEGENTEAFF. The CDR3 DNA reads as TGTGCCAGCAGTGAGGGAGAAAACACTGAAGCTTTCTTT.

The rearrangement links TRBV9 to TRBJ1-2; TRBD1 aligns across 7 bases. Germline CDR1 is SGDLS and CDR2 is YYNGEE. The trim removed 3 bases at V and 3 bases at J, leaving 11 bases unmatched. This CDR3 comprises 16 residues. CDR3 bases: TGTGCCAGCAGCGCCGGGACAGCAGAGGTGGACTATGGCTACACCTTC. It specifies CASSAGTAEVDYGYTF.

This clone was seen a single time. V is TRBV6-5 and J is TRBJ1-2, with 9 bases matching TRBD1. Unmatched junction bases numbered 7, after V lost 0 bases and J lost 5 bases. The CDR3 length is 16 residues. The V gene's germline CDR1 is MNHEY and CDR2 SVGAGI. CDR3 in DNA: TGTGCCAGCAGTTACTCGGGCACAGGGGGCAAGTATGGCTACACCTTC. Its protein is CASSYSGTGGKYGYTF.

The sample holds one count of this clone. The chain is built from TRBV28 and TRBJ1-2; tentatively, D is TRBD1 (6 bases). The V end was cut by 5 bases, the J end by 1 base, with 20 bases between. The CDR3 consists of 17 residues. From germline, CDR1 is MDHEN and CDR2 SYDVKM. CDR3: CASSPPPGGELNYGYTF. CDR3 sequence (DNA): TGTGCCAGCAGTCCCCCCCCGGGGGGCGAACTTAACTATGGCTACACCTTC.

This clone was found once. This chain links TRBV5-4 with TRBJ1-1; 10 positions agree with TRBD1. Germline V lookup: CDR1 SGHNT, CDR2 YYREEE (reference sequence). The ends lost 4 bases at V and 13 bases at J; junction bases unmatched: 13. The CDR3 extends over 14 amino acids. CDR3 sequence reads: CASSPTRDRGEGFF. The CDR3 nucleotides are TGTGCCAGCAGCCCAACCCGGGACAGGGGAGAGGGTTTCTTT.

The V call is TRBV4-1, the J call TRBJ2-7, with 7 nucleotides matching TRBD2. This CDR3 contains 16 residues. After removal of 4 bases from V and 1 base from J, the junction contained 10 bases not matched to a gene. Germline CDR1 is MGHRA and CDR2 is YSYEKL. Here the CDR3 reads CASSPGWASGSYEQYF. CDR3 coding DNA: TGCGCCAGCAGCCCCGGGTGGGCTAGCGGATCCTACGAGCAGTACTTC.

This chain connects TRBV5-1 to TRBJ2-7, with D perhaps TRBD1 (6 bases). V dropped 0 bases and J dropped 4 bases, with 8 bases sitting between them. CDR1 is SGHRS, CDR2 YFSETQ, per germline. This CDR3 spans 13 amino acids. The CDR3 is CASSLGGRYEQYF. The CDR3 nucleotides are TGCGCCAGCAGCTTGGGGGGGCGGTACGAGCAGTACTTC.

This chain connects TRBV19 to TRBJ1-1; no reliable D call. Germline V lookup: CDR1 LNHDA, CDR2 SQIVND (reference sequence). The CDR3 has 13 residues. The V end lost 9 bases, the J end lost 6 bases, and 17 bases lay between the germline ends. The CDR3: CASTRTDDAEAFF. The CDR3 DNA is TGTGCCAGCACTAGGACGGACGACGCTGAAGCTTTCTTT. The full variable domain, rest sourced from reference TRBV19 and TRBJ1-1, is DGGITQSPKYLFRKEGQNVTLSCEQNLNHDAMYWYRQDPGQGLRLIYYSQIVNDFQKGDIAEGYSVSREKKESFPLTVTSAQKNPTAFYLCASTRTDDAEAFFGQGTRLTVV.

The CDR3 spells CAISGQPTTNEKLFF. Written as DNA, the CDR3 is TGTGCCATCAGTGGACAGCCAACAACTAATGAAAAACTGTTTTTT. This chain connects TRBV10-3 to TRBJ1-4; the D gene is possibly TRBD1 (5 bases). Trimming left V 4 bases short and J 0 bases short, with 9 bases between. This CDR3 spans 15 amino acids. Germline V gene data show CDR1 as ENHRY and CDR2 as SYGVKD.

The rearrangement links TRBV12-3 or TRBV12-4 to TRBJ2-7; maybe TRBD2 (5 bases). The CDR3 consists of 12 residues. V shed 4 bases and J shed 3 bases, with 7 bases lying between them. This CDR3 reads CASSWEFYEQYF. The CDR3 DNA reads TGTGCCAGCAGTTGGGAGTTCTACGAGCAGTACTTC.

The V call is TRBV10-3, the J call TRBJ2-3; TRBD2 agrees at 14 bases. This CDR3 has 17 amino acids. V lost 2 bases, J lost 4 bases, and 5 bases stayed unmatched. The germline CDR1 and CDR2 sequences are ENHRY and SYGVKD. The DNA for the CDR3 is TGTGCCATCAGTGAGGCCAGGACTAGCGGGAGGCCAGATACGCAGTATTTT. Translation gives CAISEARTSGRPDTQYF.

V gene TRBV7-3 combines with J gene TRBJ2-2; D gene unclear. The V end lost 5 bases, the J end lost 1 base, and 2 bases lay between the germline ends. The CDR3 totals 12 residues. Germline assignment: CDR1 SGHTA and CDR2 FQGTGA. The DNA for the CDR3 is TGTGCCAGCAGCCGGAACACCGGGGAGCTGTTTTTT. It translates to CASSRNTGELFF.

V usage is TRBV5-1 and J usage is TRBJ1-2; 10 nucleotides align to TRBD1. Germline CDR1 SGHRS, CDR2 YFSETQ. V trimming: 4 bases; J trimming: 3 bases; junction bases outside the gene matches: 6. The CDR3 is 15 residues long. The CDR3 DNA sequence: TGCGCCAGCAGCCCAAGACAGGGGGCAGACTATGGCTACACCTTC. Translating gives CASSPRQGADYGYTF.

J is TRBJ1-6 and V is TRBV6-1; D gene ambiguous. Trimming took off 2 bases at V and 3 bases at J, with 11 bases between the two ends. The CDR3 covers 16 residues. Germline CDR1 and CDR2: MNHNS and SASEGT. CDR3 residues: CASSESRGFYNSPLHF. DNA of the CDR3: TGTGCCAGCAGTGAATCCCGGGGATTCTATAATTCACCCCTCCACTTT.

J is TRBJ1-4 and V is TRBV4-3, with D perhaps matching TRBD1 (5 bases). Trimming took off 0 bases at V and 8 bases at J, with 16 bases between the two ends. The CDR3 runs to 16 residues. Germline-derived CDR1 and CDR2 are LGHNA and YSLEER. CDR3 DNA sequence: TGCGCCAGCAGCCAAGATCGTGTCGGACAAGGGGAAAAACTGTTTTTT. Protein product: CASSQDRVGQGEKLFF.

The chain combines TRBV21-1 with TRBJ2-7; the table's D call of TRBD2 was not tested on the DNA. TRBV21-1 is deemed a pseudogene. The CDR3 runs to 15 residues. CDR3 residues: CASSMRREGPYEQYF. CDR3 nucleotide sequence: TGTGCCAGCAGCATGCGGCGGGAGGGCCCCTACGAGCAGTACTTC.

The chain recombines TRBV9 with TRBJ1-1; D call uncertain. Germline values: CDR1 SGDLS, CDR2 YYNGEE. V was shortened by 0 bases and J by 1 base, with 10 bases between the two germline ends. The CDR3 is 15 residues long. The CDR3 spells CASSVGALGNTEAFF. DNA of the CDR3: TGTGCCAGCAGCGTAGGGGCCCTTGGGAACACTGAAGCTTTCTTT. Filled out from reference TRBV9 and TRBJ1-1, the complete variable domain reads DSGVTQTPKHLITATGQRVTLRCSPRSGDLSVYWYQQSLDQGLQFLIQYYNGEERAKGNILERFSAQQFPDLHSELNLSSLELGDSALYFCASSVGALGNTEAFFGQGTRLTVV.

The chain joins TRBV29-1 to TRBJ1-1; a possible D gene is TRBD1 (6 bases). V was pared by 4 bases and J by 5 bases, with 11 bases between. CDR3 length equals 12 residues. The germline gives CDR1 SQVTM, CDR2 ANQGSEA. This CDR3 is CSVARGDTEAFF. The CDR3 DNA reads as TGCAGCGTTGCCAGGGGCGATACTGAAGCTTTCTTT.

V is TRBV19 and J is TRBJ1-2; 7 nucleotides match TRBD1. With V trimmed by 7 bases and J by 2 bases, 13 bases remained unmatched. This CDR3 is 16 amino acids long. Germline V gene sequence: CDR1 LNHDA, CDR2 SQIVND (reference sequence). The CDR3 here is CASIPGDRTDNYGYTF. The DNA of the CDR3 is TGTGCCAGTATTCCAGGGGACAGAACGGACAACTATGGCTACACCTTC.